Presented here are 2 T cell receptor beta chains from one specimen sequenced in a study of identical twins' blood T cells. One entry per CDR3 protein results from TCRdb running MiXCR on the 5' RACE reads. The data hold 300,000 to 450,000 distinct CDR3 sequences, with about 28% observed a single time. The specimen was PBMCs. These receptors all come from a woman aged 18 to 55 in good health.

This clonotype turned up a few times. With a much larger clone just one base away, this may be a read error. The chain couples TRBV29-1 to TRBJ1-1; no firm D call. The germline V gene has CDR1 SQVTM and CDR2 ANQGSEA. The length of the CDR3 is 10 residues. Written as DNA, the CDR3 is TGCGGCGCCGTTCGGATGGAAGCTTTCTTT. Its protein is CGAVRMEAFF. Variable domain in full (rest from reference TRBV29-1 and TRBJ1-1): SAVISQKPSRDICQRGTSLTIQCQVDSQVTMMFWYRQQPGQSLTLIATANQGSEATYESGFVIDKFPISRPNLTFSTLTVSNMSPEDSSIYLCGAVRMEAFFGQGTRLTVV.

The chain carries TRBV20-1 and TRBJ2-2; a possible D gene is TRBD2 (6 bases). The V gene's germline CDR1 is DFQATT and CDR2 SNEGSKA (reference sequence). The CDR3 length is 15 residues. Trimming cost V 1 base and J 3 bases, with 12 bases left between them. The chain's CDR3 is CSARGLAWDTGELFF. The CDR3 bases are TGCAGTGCTAGAGGGCTAGCGTGGGACACCGGGGAGCTGTTTTTT.